The 17 T cell receptor beta chains below were found in one sample sequenced in a study of preoperative IRX-2 immunotherapy in early breast cancer. The treatment here: preoperative locoregional IRX-2 cytokine immunotherapy. Only in-frame clones appear in the TCRdb table, and some are missing; sequencing was by immunoSEQ multiplex PCR. The table includes 3,000 to 4,000 clones, 60% to 80% detected once. The starting material was tumor tissue, obtained after IRX-2 immunotherapy. The receptors derive from a human donor with breast cancer.

V gene TRBV23-1 combines with J gene TRBJ1-2; TRBD1 matches 10 bases. TRBV23-1 is an ORF; its function is uncertain. The CDR3 has 16 residues. The J segment lost 8 bases and the V segment lost 6 bases, leaving 15 bases of the junction unmatched. CDR3 bases: TGCGCCAGCAGCTTGGTTGACAGGGGGCCGGTGAGAGGCTACACCTTC. Its translation: CASSLVDRGPVRGYTF.

The gene calls are TRBV19 and TRBJ2-1, with no clear D. CDR3 size: 13 residues. Germline V gene data show CDR1 as LNHDA and CDR2 as SQIVND (reference sequence). Trimming pared 1 base from V and 4 bases from J, leaving 5 bases between. This chain's CDR3 is CASSIVGYNEQFF. In DNA form, the CDR3 reads TGTGCCAGTAGTATAGTAGGGTACAATGAGCAGTTCTTC.

This clone occurred a few times. The chain has TRBV6-8 and TRBJ1-1; 7 bases align to TRBD1. Germline V gene data show CDR1 as MNHGY and CDR2 as SAAAGT. The CDR3 length is 13 residues. V was pared by 5 bases and J by 4 bases, with 4 bases of the junction left unmatched. CDR3 sequence reads: CASSVAGGTEAFF. The CDR3 DNA reads as TGTGCCAGCAGTGTCGCAGGGGGCACTGAAGCTTTCTTT.

This clone was recorded a few times. The V gene is TRBV28, the J gene TRBJ1-1, with 8 bases aligning to TRBD1. Germline CDR1 reads MDHEN; CDR2 reads SYDVKM. The CDR3 is 16 amino acids. The J segment lost 8 bases and the V segment lost 5 bases, leaving 16 bases of the junction unmatched. The CDR3 nucleotides read TGTGCCAGCAGTACTGAAGTCAGGGGGCGACTTTCCGAAGCTTTCTTT. As protein: CASSTEVRGRLSEAFF.

V is TRBV9 and J is TRBJ2-1, with D possibly matching TRBD1 (6 bases). V was shortened by 4 bases and J by 0 bases, with 14 bases between the two germline ends. CDR1 and CDR2 from the germline V gene are SGDLS and YYNGEE. The CDR3 length is 16 residues. The chain's CDR3 is CASSSAQGSSYNEQFF. The CDR3 DNA sequence: TGTGCCAGCAGCTCCGCACAGGGAAGCTCCTACAATGAGCAGTTCTTC.

This chain links TRBV6-8 with TRBJ2-2; D remains unclear. Per the germline V gene, CDR1 is MNHGY and CDR2 is SAAAGT. The germline V and J ends were trimmed by 9 bases and 1 base, with 6 bases remaining between them. There are 12 residues in the CDR3. The CDR3 DNA sequence: TGTGCCAGTGTCGGGAACACCGGGGAGCTGTTTTTT. It encodes CASVGNTGELFF.

The rearrangement links TRBV27 to TRBJ2-5; 9 bases line up with TRBD2. The J segment lost 1 base and the V segment lost 6 bases, leaving 6 bases of the junction unmatched. This CDR3 region has 15 residues. CDR1 and CDR2 (germline): MNHEY, SMNVEV (reference sequence). For the CDR3, the DNA is TGTGCCAGCAGCTCACTAGCGGGTGGCCAAGAGACCCAGTACTTC. Translation: CASSSLAGGQETQYF.

The chain links TRBV19 to TRBJ1-5; 10 bases are shared with TRBD1. V was pared by 6 bases and J by 0 bases, with 8 bases of the junction left unmatched. Germline V CDR1 and CDR2: LNHDA, SQIVND (reference sequence). The length of the CDR3 is 17 residues. CDR3 DNA sequence: TGTGCCAGTAGCCTCCGGGACAGGGGTGGTAGCAATCAGCCCCAGCATTTT. Its translation: CASSLRDRGGSNQPQHF.

This clone has a handful of counts. The chain uses TRBV5-1 and TRBJ1-4; D unclear. V was pared by 0 bases and J by 0 bases, with 12 bases between. The germline V gene has CDR1 SGHRS and CDR2 YFSETQ. This CDR3 comprises 17 residues. Here the CDR3 reads CASSLAMGSATNEKLFF. The CDR3 coding sequence is TGCGCCAGCAGCTTGGCCATGGGGTCGGCAACTAATGAAAAACTGTTTTTT.

This rearrangement joins TRBV18 to TRBJ1-2, with D maybe TRBD1 (6 bases). Germline values: CDR1 KGHSH, CDR2 LQKENI. Trimming stripped 4 bases from V and 8 bases from J, with 17 bases between. This CDR3 spans 14 amino acids. This chain's CDR3 is CASSLLTGVEGYTF. The CDR3 nucleotides are TGTGCCAGCTCACTTCTGACAGGTGTCGAAGGCTACACCTTC.

The rearrangement uses TRBV10-2 and TRBJ2-1; TRBD2 aligns across 7 bases. CDR3 size: 16 residues. Trimming cost V 3 bases and J 0 bases; bases outside gene matches: 5. Looked up from germline, CDR1 is WSHSY and CDR2 is SAAADI. Here the CDR3 DNA reads TGCGCCAGCAGTGAACCTAGCGGTGGCTCCTACAATGAGCAGTTCTTC. As protein: CASSEPSGGSYNEQFF.

The chain has TRBV6-7 and TRBJ2-3; D is unclear. TRBV6-7 is noted as an ORF with a role that remains uncertain. Trimming removed 0 bases from V and 9 bases from J, with 4 bases in between. The CDR3 sequence is 11 residues long. The CDR3 DNA sequence: TGTGCCAGCAGTTACTCTTACACGCAGTATTTT. Translated, it gives CASSYSYTQYF.

The rearrangement uses TRBV19 and TRBJ1-1; a weak D match, TRBD1 (6 bases). Germline-derived CDR1 and CDR2 are LNHDA and SQIVND (reference sequence). The CDR3 has 11 residues. V dropped 8 bases and J dropped 9 bases, with 13 bases sitting between them. The CDR3 DNA is TGTGCCAGTGGGCAGGGGCCCCAAGCTTTCTTT. Translating gives CASGQGPQAFF.

The J gene is TRBJ2-5, the V gene TRBV6-8; 7 bases are shared with TRBD2. The J segment lost 4 bases and the V segment lost 5 bases, leaving 4 bases of the junction unmatched. Germline assignment: CDR1 MNHGY and CDR2 SAAAGT. CDR3 length: 13 amino acids. The DNA of the CDR3 is TGTGCCAGCAGTCGCGGACTAGGAGAGACCCAGTACTTC. This encodes CASSRGLGETQYF.

CDR3 residues: CASSWGSGGRYNEQFF. DNA of the CDR3: TGCGCCAGCAGCTGGGGATCAGGGGGCAGGTACAATGAGCAGTTCTTC. The chain links TRBV5-1 to TRBJ2-1; 8 bases agree with TRBD1. V dropped 3 bases and J dropped 4; count of bases not matched to a gene: 9. The germline V gene has CDR1 SGHRS and CDR2 YFSETQ. The length of the CDR3 is 16 residues.

This clone was detected only a few times. V is TRBV10-3 and J is TRBJ2-3; D tentatively reads TRBD1 or TRBD2 (5 bases each). Germline V gene data show CDR1 as ENHRY and CDR2 as SYGVKD. The CDR3 totals 18 residues. V dropped 0 bases and J dropped 1 base, with 17 bases sitting between them. The DNA of the CDR3 is TGTGCCATCAGTGAGTCGATGGCCACTAGGGGTGGCACAGATACGCAGTATTTT. It codes for CAISESMATRGGTDTQYF.

This clone counts as medium-sized (0.01 to 0.1%). The chain has TRBV6-8 and TRBJ2-2, with D possibly TRBD2 on 6 matching bases. Germline CDR1 MNHGY, CDR2 SAAAGT. The CDR3 has 12 residues. V gave up 10 bases and J gave up 6 bases, with 12 bases separating them. In DNA, the CDR3 is TGTGCCATCAGGAGGGAGGCCGGGGAGCTGTTTTTT. Translated: CAIRREAGELFF.